The 7 T cell receptor beta chains below were found in one sample sequenced in a study of Ad26.COV2.S vaccination and SARS-CoV-2 variants. Treatment described: over 15 received Ad26.COV2.S at low or high dose, single or two shots; 5 received placebo; per-sample allocation not given. Samples came from day 63 after the first vaccine or placebo injection. The assay was immunoSEQ multiplex PCR, and TCRdb's table has in-frame clones only and misses some. Among over 200,000 clones listed, approximately 88% were seen once. The material was peripheral blood, obtained in a trial of Ad26.COV2.S vaccine versus placebo. The origin of the receptors is a person aged 18-60 years who received the Ad26.COV2.S COVID-19 vaccine or a placebo.

V and J are TRBV7-2 and TRBJ2-1; 9 nucleotides agree with TRBD2. V dropped 3 bases and J dropped 7; count of bases not matched to a gene: 13. The V gene's germline CDR1 is SGHTA and CDR2 FQGNSA. The CDR3 sequence is 17 residues long. CDR3 protein: CASSFPGGGGAVNEQFF. In DNA form, the CDR3 reads TGTGCCAGCAGCTTCCCCGGAGGCGGGGGGGCGGTAAATGAGCAGTTCTTC.

V is TRBV18 and J is TRBJ2-7; 9 bases align to TRBD1. Unmatched junction bases numbered 17, after V lost 3 bases and J lost 5 bases. This CDR3 has 18 amino acids. The germline V gene encodes CDR1 KGHSH and CDR2 LQKENI. The chain's CDR3 is CASSPPPGQGSRRDEQYF. The CDR3 DNA sequence: TGTGCCAGCTCACCGCCGCCGGGACAGGGCTCCAGACGAGACGAGCAGTACTTC.

The chain combines TRBV27 with TRBJ1-2; D is uncertain. The CDR3 runs to 13 residues. Trimming took 3 bases from V and 5 from J, leaving 10 bases between them. The germline V gene encodes CDR1 MNHEY and CDR2 SMNVEV (reference sequence). For the CDR3, the DNA is TGTGCCAGCAGTTTCTCCGGGCGGTATGGCTACACCTTC. This sequence encodes CASSFSGRYGYTF.

The chain couples TRBV6-2 or TRBV6-3 to TRBJ1-1; a weak D match, TRBD1 (6 bases). This CDR3 has 17 residues. V was cut by 0 bases and J by 6 bases, with 20 bases left in between. Germline assignment: CDR1 MNHEY and CDR2 SVGEGT. CDR3 bases: TGTGCCAGCAGTTACTCGAGCCAAGATCAAGGGGGACCTGAAGCTTTCTTT. This translates into CASSYSSQDQGGPEAFF.

This clone was seen only once. The chain has TRBV6-2 or TRBV6-3 and TRBJ2-7; 10 bases are shared with TRBD2. Germline-derived CDR1 and CDR2 are MNHEY and SVGEGT. V was clipped by 2 bases and J by 3 bases; unmatched bases: 7. The CDR3 runs to 16 residues. CDR3 bases: TGTGCCAGCAGTTACCTGTCGGGACTAGCGATCTACGAGCAGTACTTC. Its translation is CASSYLSGLAIYEQYF.

This clone has only a few counts. J is TRBJ2-3 and V is TRBV5-1; 8 nucleotides align to TRBD2. With 7 bases clipped from V and 1 base from J, the junction kept 5 bases outside the gene matches. The V gene's germline CDR1 is SGHRS and CDR2 YFSETQ. CDR3 length equals 14 residues. CDR3 in DNA: TGCGCCAGCCACCTGACTAGCGGCACAGATACGCAGTATTTT. This translates into CASHLTSGTDTQYF.

In this sample, this clone turned up once. The rearrangement joins TRBV6-2 or TRBV6-3 to TRBJ2-7; 9 nucleotides agree with TRBD1. The junction had 7 bases not matched to a gene; V was cut back by 2 bases and J by 5 bases. CDR1 and CDR2 (germline): MNHEY, SVGEGT. The CDR3 runs to 15 residues. The CDR3 loop reads CASSYHTGGGDEQYF. CDR3 in DNA: TGTGCCAGCAGTTACCACACAGGGGGCGGAGACGAGCAGTACTTC.